This TCR beta chain is from a study of T cell responses to AZD1222 COVID-19 vaccine. The data were produced by immunoSEQ multiplex PCR, yet TCRdb's version contains in-frame clones alone and is incomplete. This table holds 150,000 or so clones, approximately 93% found once. Concerning this clone: Its target is unknown.

Germline trimming cut 8 bases from V and 4 bases from J; bases unmatched to any gene: 7. Germline V CDR1 and CDR2: MNHEY, SVGAGI. The length of the CDR3 is 13 residues. Overall study results and limits: Sampling captured repertoires only after the peak T cell response. Spike as a whole was targeted by vaccine-associated CD4 TCRs, dominant at 160-218 and 743-854. With two AZD1222 doses given, Spike-specific TCR breadth and depth both rose.

This chain connects TRBV6-5 to TRBJ1-1, with 7 bases aligning to TRBD1. The sequences come from peripheral blood, collected 28 days after the second AZD1222 dose. The sequence was obtained from an adult who received the AZD1222 COVID-19 vaccine. The CDR3 protein is CASDTGDPTEAFF. DNA for the CDR3: TGTGCCAGCGATACAGGGGACCCCACTGAAGCTTTCTTT.